Presented here are 27 T cell receptor beta chains from one specimen sequenced in a study of T-cell memory formation after mild COVID-19. TCRdb re-analysed the 5' RACE reads in MiXCR, keeping a single row per CDR3 protein. The data contain almost 350,000 distinct CDR3 sequences, less than 25% of them singletons. The sequencing sample was made of PBMCs or a T cell subset sorted from them (not recorded which). These receptors were taken from a man between 18 and 29 years old who had mild COVID-19 (a few samples of this study predate the infection). Cell type and time point are not known.

The V gene is TRBV7-2, the J gene TRBJ2-1; 9 bases agree with TRBD2. The CDR3 contains 16 residues. CDR1 is SGHTA and CDR2 is FQGNSA in the germline V gene. V lost 1 base, J lost 7 bases, and 8 bases stayed unmatched. The CDR3 coding sequence is TGTGCCAGCAGCTTAGTAGGGCTAGCGGGGTTAAATGAGCAGTTCTTC. This gives the protein CASSLVGLAGLNEQFF.

The chain has TRBV7-3 and TRBJ2-3; 13 nucleotides align to TRBD2. Germline V gene data show CDR1 as SGHTA and CDR2 as FQGTGA. CDR3 length: 18 amino acids. The ends lost 5 bases at V and 0 bases at J; junction bases unmatched: 8. CDR3 coding DNA: TGTGCCAGCAGCCCCATAGGGACTAGCGGGGTCAGCACAGATACGCAGTATTTT. It encodes CASSPIGTSGVSTDTQYF.

This chain links TRBV12-3 or TRBV12-4 with TRBJ2-5; D gene ambiguous. The V gene lost 6 bases and the J gene lost 4 bases, with 9 bases spanning the gap. The CDR3 length is 12 residues. Written as DNA, the CDR3 is TGTGCCAGCAGCCAAAGACGAGAGACCCAGTACTTC. Translating it yields CASSQRRETQYF.

The J gene is TRBJ1-2, the V gene TRBV10-3; D may be TRBD1 (6 bases). Germline CDR1 reads ENHRY; CDR2 reads SYGVKD. The CDR3 contains 13 residues. Trimming removed 3 bases from V and 7 bases from J, with 12 bases in between. The CDR3 nucleotides are TGTGCCATCAGTGACGGACAGCCACTTGGCTACACCTTC. Encoded protein: CAISDGQPLGYTF.

This clonotype was observed a handful of times. V is TRBV5-4 and J is TRBJ2-7, with D unclear. V dropped 4 bases and J dropped 2 bases, with 13 bases sitting between them. The CDR3 totals 14 residues. Germline assignment: CDR1 SGHNT and CDR2 YYREEE (reference sequence). The CDR3 DNA reads TGTGCCAGCAGCCGACCAGGAGAAACCTACGAGCAGTACTTC. Translation gives CASSRPGETYEQYF.

This clonotype was observed a handful of times. This chain joins TRBV29-1 and TRBJ2-3; 11 bases line up with TRBD1. Germline CDR1 reads SQVTM; CDR2 reads ANQGSEA. Trimming cost V 1 base and J 5 bases; bases outside gene matches: 2. The CDR3 is 14 residues long. The CDR3 spells CSVEVGQGGDTQYF. Written as DNA, the CDR3 is TGCAGCGTTGAAGTGGGACAGGGGGGAGATACGCAGTATTTT.

The chain combines TRBV5-1 with TRBJ2-6; a possible D gene is TRBD1 (6 bases). The germline V gene encodes CDR1 SGHRS and CDR2 YFSETQ. The CDR3 spans 15 residues. V was pared by 2 bases and J by 3 bases, with 9 bases between. In nucleotides, the CDR3 is TGCGCCAGCAGCTTCAGGGGTGATGGGGCCAACGTCCTGACTTTC. Translating it yields CASSFRGDGANVLTF. The complete variable domain, with remaining parts taken from reference TRBV5-1 and TRBJ2-6, reads KAGVTQTPRYLIKTRGQQVTLSCSPISGHRSVSWYQQTPGQGLQFLFEYFSETQRNKGNFPGRFSGRQFSNSRSEMNVSTLELGDSALYLCASSFRGDGANVLTFGAGSRLTVL.

The genes are TRBV29-1 and TRBJ1-1, with TRBD1 as a possible D gene (5 bases). The V gene's germline CDR1 is SQVTM and CDR2 ANQGSEA. The length of the CDR3 is 13 residues. Trimming stripped 6 bases from V and 0 bases from J, with 11 bases between. The CDR3 coding sequence is TGCAGCGTCTTAGTACAGGTGAACACTGAAGCTTTCTTT. Translated, it gives CSVLVQVNTEAFF.

The rearrangement links TRBV4-2 to TRBJ2-7; possibly TRBD1 for D (6 bases). V lost 5 bases to trimming and J lost 1 base, with 9 bases between them. The CDR3 is 13 amino acids. Germline V CDR1 and CDR2: LGHNA, YNFKEQ. The CDR3 here is CASSSGQSYEQYF. The CDR3 nucleotides are TGTGCCAGCAGCTCTGGACAGTCCTACGAGCAGTACTTC.

The rearrangement links TRBV15 to TRBJ1-6; D remains unclear. The V end lost 3 bases, the J end lost 7 bases, and 13 bases lay between the germline ends. The CDR3 has 15 residues. CDR1 and CDR2 (germline): LNHNV, YYDKDF (reference sequence). CDR3 protein: CATSSRPVGNSPLHF. The CDR3 nucleotides are TGTGCCACCAGCAGCCGCCCCGTGGGCAATTCACCCCTCCACTTT.

This clonotype was recorded a few times. The chain is built from TRBV12-3 or TRBV12-4 and TRBJ1-1; the D is unclear. CDR3 length: 13 residues. Trimming removed 7 bases from V and 6 bases from J, with 15 bases in between. The CDR3 loop is CASIDSGVAEAFF. The CDR3 DNA sequence: TGTGCCAGCATCGACTCTGGGGTCGCTGAAGCTTTCTTT.

The chain employs TRBV5-1 and TRBJ1-1; 7 bases fit TRBD1. The CDR3 sequence is 16 residues long. The germline CDR1 and CDR2 sequences are SGHRS and YFSETQ. V lost 0 bases to trimming and J lost 1 base; unmatched junction nucleotides: 6. CDR3 loop: CASSLGTGTANTEAFF. The CDR3 nucleotides read TGCGCCAGCAGCTTGGGAACCGGGACAGCGAACACTGAAGCTTTCTTT.

This clonotype was recorded at least ten times. This chain uses TRBV6-1 with TRBJ2-7, with D uncertain. Per the germline V gene, CDR1 is MNHNS and CDR2 is SASEGT. Between the trimmed V and J ends, which lost 7 bases and 5 bases, there was a span of 15 bases. The CDR3 runs 13 residues. CDR3 protein: CASTIPPLNEQYF. The CDR3 coding sequence is TGTGCCAGCACCATCCCCCCTCTCAACGAGCAGTACTTC.

This clonotype appeared many times. The genes are TRBV4-3 and TRBJ2-7, with D perhaps given as TRBD1 or TRBD2 (6 bases each). The CDR3 extends over 14 amino acids. V was clipped by 5 bases and J by 6 bases, with 17 bases between them. From germline, CDR1 is LGHNA and CDR2 YSLEER. The CDR3 DNA follows: TGCGCCAGCAGCATGCAAAAAGGGGGGCGCGAGCAGTACTTC. As protein: CASSMQKGGREQYF.

Only a few counts were recorded for this clonotype. The J gene is TRBJ2-7, the V gene TRBV28; D is ambiguous. Looked up from germline, CDR1 is MDHEN and CDR2 is SYDVKM. The CDR3 runs to 13 residues. Trimming pared 5 bases from V and 2 bases from J, leaving 10 bases between. CDR3 in DNA: TGTGCCAGCAGTCTCGACCTAACCTACGAGCAGTACGTC. Translated, it gives CASSLDLTYEQYV.

In this sample, this clonotype turned up many times. The genes are TRBV24-1 and TRBJ1-2; the D gene is possibly TRBD1 (6 bases). The CDR3 totals 13 residues. V lost 3 bases and J lost 8, with 12 bases in between. Looked up from germline, CDR1 is KGHDR and CDR2 is SFDVKD. The CDR3, as DNA: TGTGCCACCAGTGATCAACAGGGAAGAGGCTACACCTTC. It specifies CATSDQQGRGYTF.

In this sample, this clonotype turned up a few times. The J gene is TRBJ2-5, the V gene TRBV7-3; the match to TRBD2 covers 7 bases. The ends lost 5 bases at V and 2 bases at J; junction bases unmatched: 8. The germline gives CDR1 SGHTA, CDR2 FQGTGA. The CDR3 is made up of 15 amino acids. The CDR3 protein is CASSPQAGLQETQYF. The CDR3 DNA sequence: TGTGCCAGCAGCCCCCAGGCGGGACTACAAGAGACCCAGTACTTC. Filled out from reference TRBV7-3 and TRBJ2-5, the complete variable domain reads GAGVSQTPSNKVTEKGKYVELRCDPISGHTALYWYRQSLGQGPEFLIYFQGTGAADDSGLPNDRFFAVRPEGSVSTLKIQRTERGDSAVYLCASSPQAGLQETQYFGPGTRLLVL.

The CDR3 DNA reads as TGTGCCAGCAGCCCCAGCACGGGAGGTATAGAGACCCAGTACTTC. It specifies CASSPSTGGIETQYF. This chain links TRBV7-9 with TRBJ2-5, with 7 bases that match TRBD2. The CDR3 is 15 amino acids. The J segment lost 4 bases and the V segment lost 5 bases, leaving 10 bases of the junction unmatched. Germline loops: CDR1 SEHNR, CDR2 FQNEAQ (reference sequence).

This clonotype was found a few times. J is TRBJ2-7 and V is TRBV10-3; maybe TRBD2 (6 bases). The V end was cut by 9 bases, the J end by 4 bases, with 13 bases between. CDR1 and CDR2 from the germline V gene are ENHRY and SYGVKD. The CDR3 length is 12 residues. This CDR3 is CAISAGSYEQYV. The CDR3 DNA is TGTGCCATTAGCGCGGGGTCATACGAGCAGTACGTC.

The chain has TRBV29-1 and TRBJ1-3; the D is unclear. Between the trimmed V and J ends, which lost 6 bases and 3 bases, there was a span of 12 bases. Germline CDR1 reads SQVTM; CDR2 reads ANQGSEA. This CDR3 comprises 13 residues. The CDR3 here is CSVTDGVGNTIYF. Written as DNA, the CDR3 is TGCAGCGTGACCGATGGGGTTGGAAACACCATATATTTT.

The genes are TRBV11-3 and TRBJ2-2; the match to TRBD2 covers 8 bases. Germline lookup yields CDR1 SGHNT and CDR2 YENEEA. Germline trimming cut 5 bases from V and 3 bases from J; bases unmatched to any gene: 8. The CDR3 contains 16 residues. The CDR3 loop is CASSPAAGLDTGELFF. The CDR3 bases are TGTGCCAGCAGCCCCGCGGCGGGACTAGACACCGGGGAGCTGTTTTTT.

This chain links TRBV28 with TRBJ2-7; D is possibly TRBD2 (5 bases). There are 15 residues in the CDR3. V was cut by 5 bases and J by 7 bases, with 21 bases left in between. Per germline, CDR1 MDHEN and CDR2 SYDVKM. The CDR3 DNA is TGTGCCAGCAGTCCCGGGATTGGGATTGGGTTGGAGCAGTACGTC. It is translated as CASSPGIGIGLEQYV.

The CDR3 nucleotides read TGTGCCAGCAGCGCGGCCGGGTATCAGCCCCAGCATTTT. Amino acids: CASSAAGYQPQHF. The chain has TRBV7-2 and TRBJ1-5, with unresolved D. V lost 5 bases and J 5 bases, leaving 10 bases between the germline ends. Germline CDR1 reads SGHTA; CDR2 reads FQGNSA. The CDR3 extends over 13 amino acids.

The chain has TRBV7-2 and TRBJ1-2; TRBD1 aligns across 9 bases. The length of the CDR3 is 14 residues. Germline V gene sequence: CDR1 SGHTA, CDR2 FQGNSA. The junction had 7 bases not matched to a gene; V was cut back by 5 bases and J by 6 bases. CDR3 nucleotide sequence: TGTGCCAGCAGCCCGTGGACAGGGGAAAATGGCTACACCTTC. This codes for CASSPWTGENGYTF.

To note about this clonotype: A read error may produce the germline difference seen at one junction end. The V and J genes are TRBV2 and TRBJ1-6; D gene unclear. CDR1 and CDR2 from the germline V gene are SNHLY and FYNNEI. The CDR3 length is 17 residues. CDR3 sequence reads: CASSEGVETSYNSPLNF. The CDR3 region has the DNA TGTGCCAGCAGTGAAGGGGTGGAGACCTCCTATAATTCACCCCTCAACTTT.

This clonotype showed up many times. V usage is TRBV5-1 and J usage is TRBJ2-2, with no clear D. Germline V gene sequence: CDR1 SGHRS, CDR2 YFSETQ. The V gene lost 2 bases and the J gene lost 6 bases, with 2 bases spanning the gap. The CDR3 sequence is 11 residues long. CDR3 sequence reads: CASSFPGELFF. The DNA for the CDR3 is TGCGCCAGCAGCTTCCCCGGGGAGCTGTTTTTT.

This clonotype showed up many times. The V gene is TRBV5-1, the J gene TRBJ1-1; possible D gene TRBD1, 5 bases. Trimming removed 0 bases at V and 1 base at J, with 7 bases between. The V gene's germline CDR1 is SGHRS and CDR2 YFSETQ. There are 14 residues in the CDR3. The CDR3 sequence is CASSLVQGNTEAFF. CDR3 bases: TGCGCCAGCAGCTTGGTTCAGGGGAACACTGAAGCTTTCTTT.